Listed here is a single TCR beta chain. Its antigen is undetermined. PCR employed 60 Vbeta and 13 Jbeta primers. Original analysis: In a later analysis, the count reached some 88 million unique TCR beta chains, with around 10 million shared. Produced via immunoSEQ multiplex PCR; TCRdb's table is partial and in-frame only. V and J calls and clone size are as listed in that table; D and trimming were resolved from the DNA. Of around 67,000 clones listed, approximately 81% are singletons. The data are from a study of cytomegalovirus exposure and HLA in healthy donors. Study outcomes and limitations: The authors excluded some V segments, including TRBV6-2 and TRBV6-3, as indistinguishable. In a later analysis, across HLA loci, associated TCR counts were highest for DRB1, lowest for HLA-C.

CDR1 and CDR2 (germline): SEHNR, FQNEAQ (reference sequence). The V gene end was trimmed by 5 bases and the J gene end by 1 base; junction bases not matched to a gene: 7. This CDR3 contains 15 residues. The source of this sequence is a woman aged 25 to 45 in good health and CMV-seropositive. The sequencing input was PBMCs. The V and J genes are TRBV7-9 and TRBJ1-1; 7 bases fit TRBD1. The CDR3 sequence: CASSKGAIRNTEAFF. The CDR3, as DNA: TGTGCCAGCAGCAAGGGGGCAATCCGGAACACTGAAGCTTTCTTT.